What follows is one TCR beta chain and its context. The target antigen is unknown. Clones were sequenced by immunoSEQ multiplex PCR, and TCRdb holds only the in-frame ones, with some missing. The sample has around 60,000 clones; approximately 91% are singletons. This entry belongs to a study of OX40 agonist ivuxolimab in advanced cancers. V lost 4 bases, J lost 7 bases, and 6 bases stayed unmatched. CDR1 is SGDLS, CDR2 YYNGEE, per germline. CDR3 length equals 14 residues. General study results and limits: CD4+ and CD8+ blood T cells expanded clonally by week 6 at 0.1 to 3.0 mg/kg.

This TCR was recovered from an adult with an advanced solid tumor such as melanoma, head and neck, liver or kidney cancer. Sequencing was performed on CD4+ or CD8+ T cells sorted from blood, taken in a trial of the OX40 agonist ivuxolimab. The V gene is TRBV9, the J gene TRBJ2-1; 9 bases align to TRBD2. CDR3 DNA: TGTGCCAGCAGCATTAGCGGGAGTAGTAATGAGCAGTTCTTC. Amino acid sequence: CASSISGSSNEQFF.